The clone carrying this TCR beta chain has ten or more counts. Its antigen remains unidentified. Presence of unique molecular identifiers characterized the TCR beta cDNA libraries. cDNA molecules numbering about 490,000 came from approximately 1 to 10 million T cells. TCRdb fed the PCR reads into MiXCR, producing one record per CDR3 protein. The sample consists of approximately 250,000 distinct CDR3 sequences, roughly a third of them appearing once. This entry belongs to a study of post-analysis software for immune sequencing data. About the study: Patients with relapsing-remitting, secondary progressive and progressive-relapsing multiple sclerosis courses were all represented.

This CDR3 spans 16 amino acids. Germline assignment: CDR1 LNHNV and CDR2 YYDKDF (reference sequence). V was shortened by 1 base and J by 2 bases, with 12 bases between the two germline ends. Overall study findings and caveats: TRBV5-6, TRBV5-1 and TRBV20-1 belonged to a set of roughly 5 TRBV segments that were more frequent in patients than controls. Compared with controls, patients showed significantly lower normalized Chao1 diversity.

Sequenced: blood. This chain uses TRBV15 with TRBJ1-5; no reliable D call. The receptor's source is a girl aged 10-17 years with multiple sclerosis. CDR3 DNA sequence: TGTGCCACCAGCAGAGTTGGAGGGTCGGGCAATCAGCCCCAGCATTTT. Its translation is CATSRVGGSGNQPQHF.